These T cell receptor beta chains were read from a single sample in a study of CD8 T cells in ankylosing spondylitis. MiXCR, applied by TCRdb to the 5' RACE reads, yields one record per CDR3 protein. Of 750,000 to 850,000 distinct CDR3 sequences in the sample, about 10% were seen once. What was sequenced was blood, either unsorted or a sorted T cell fraction (not recorded which). Source of these receptors: a male donor with ankylosing spondylitis. Each CDR3 is given with its conserved first and last residue. A D gene is named only where the DNA matches it firmly. Size is stated for part of the rows, as once, few or many counts, or as a class when the clone is expanded.

V gene: TRBV27; J gene: TRBJ1-6; D gene: -; clone size: many; CDR3 DNA: TGTGCCAGCAGTCTGGCGTGGGGAGGGGCTCCCAATTCACCCCTCCACTTT; CDR3 protein: CASSLAWGGAPNSPLHF
V gene: TRBV10-3; J gene: TRBJ2-1; D gene: TRBD1; clone size: -; CDR3 DNA: TGTGCCGCCGGGCGGGACAGGAAGTTCTTC; CDR3 protein: CAAGRDRKFF
V gene: TRBV6-4; J gene: TRBJ2-1; D gene: TRBD2; clone size: few; CDR3 DNA: TGTGCCAGCAGTCCAATGGGACTAGCGGTTGAGCAGTTCTTC; CDR3 protein: CASSPMGLAVEQFF
V gene: TRBV7-9; J gene: TRBJ1-2; D gene: -; clone size: -; CDR3 DNA: TGTGCCAGCAGCTTAGAAGGGTTTGGTGGCTACACCTTC; CDR3 protein: CASSLEGFGGYTF
V gene: TRBV20-1; J gene: TRBJ2-5; D gene: TRBD1; clone size: -; CDR3 DNA: TGCAGTGCTCATAAACAGGGGGCGACGGCAGAGACCCAGTACTTC; CDR3 protein: CSAHKQGATAETQYF
V gene: TRBV20-1; J gene: TRBJ2-1; D gene: -; clone size: -; CDR3 DNA: TGCAGTGCGCCGGCAACCAAGGGCTACAATGAGCAGTTCTTC; CDR3 protein: CSAPATKGYNEQFF
V gene: TRBV6-5; J gene: TRBJ2-7; D gene: -; clone size: -; CDR3 DNA: TGTGCCAGCAGTTCACCCCTCATAAGCGTTTCCTACGAGCAGTACTTC; CDR3 protein: CASSSPLISVSYEQYF
V gene: TRBV5-1; J gene: TRBJ1-5; D gene: TRBD1; clone size: few; CDR3 DNA: TGCGCCAGCAGCCTGACAGGGCGAGGCAATCAGCCCCAGCATTTT; CDR3 protein: CASSLTGRGNQPQHF
V gene: TRBV6-1; J gene: TRBJ2-7; D gene: TRBD2; clone size: many; CDR3 DNA: TGTGCCAGCAGGACTAGCGGCGAGCAGTACTTC; CDR3 protein: CASRTSGEQYF
V gene: TRBV9; J gene: TRBJ2-1; D gene: TRBD2; clone size: -; CDR3 DNA: TGTGCCAGCAGCGTAGTGGGGGGGGTCTACAATGAGCAGTTCTTC; CDR3 protein: CASSVVGGVYNEQFF
V gene: TRBV7-9; J gene: TRBJ2-7; D gene: TRBD2; clone size: -; CDR3 DNA: TGTGCCGGAGGTCGGCTAGCGGGCCCCCAGGAGCAGTACTTC; CDR3 protein: CAGGRLAGPQEQYF
V gene: TRBV12-3/TRBV12-4; J gene: TRBJ1-6; D gene: -; clone size: -; CDR3 DNA: TGTGGCAGCAGTTTCGGGCAGGGAGGCAATTCACCCCTCCACTTT; CDR3 protein: CGSSFGQGGNSPLHF
V gene: TRBV7-2; J gene: TRBJ2-1; D gene: TRBD2; clone size: many; CDR3 DNA: TGTGCCAGCAGCTCCCCCGGGACTAGCGGGAGCAATGAGCAGTTCTTC; CDR3 protein: CASSSPGTSGSNEQFF
V gene: TRBV5-1; J gene: TRBJ2-5; D gene: TRBD1; clone size: -; CDR3 DNA: TGCGCCAGCAGCTTAGTCGGCAGGGGGCGCGGGGAGACCCAGTACTTC; CDR3 protein: CASSLVGRGRGETQYF
V gene: TRBV10-3; J gene: TRBJ1-5; D gene: -; clone size: -; CDR3 DNA: TGTGCCATCAGTCCCTGGGAGGGGCAGAATCAGCCCCAGCATTTT; CDR3 protein: CAISPWEGQNQPQHF
V gene: TRBV19; J gene: TRBJ2-2; D gene: -; clone size: few; CDR3 DNA: TGTGCCAGTAGGAGCCCACTGCGCGGGGCGAACACCGGGGAGCTGTTTTTT; CDR3 protein: CASRSPLRGANTGELFF
V gene: TRBV5-1; J gene: TRBJ1-2; D gene: TRBD1; clone size: -; CDR3 DNA: TGCGCCAGCAGCAACGGGACAGGGGACGGCTACACCTTC; CDR3 protein: CASSNGTGDGYTF
V gene: TRBV9; J gene: TRBJ1-4; D gene: -; clone size: -; CDR3 DNA: TGTGCCAGCAGCGTAGCCGGGGGTAAAAAACTGTTTTTT; CDR3 protein: CASSVAGGKKLFF
V gene: TRBV28; J gene: TRBJ2-5; D gene: TRBD1; clone size: few; CDR3 DNA: TGTGCCAGCAGTTTAGGAGACAGGGGAGAAGAGACCCAGTACTTC; CDR3 protein: CASSLGDRGEETQYF
V gene: TRBV20-1; J gene: TRBJ1-1; D gene: -; clone size: few; CDR3 DNA: TGCAGTGCTAGACGCAGGGTGCTTCGGAACACTGAAGCTTTCTTT; CDR3 protein: CSARRRVLRNTEAFF
V gene: TRBV4-1; J gene: TRBJ2-3; D gene: -; clone size: -; CDR3 DNA: TGCGCCAGCAGCCAAGTAGCGGTCCGCGTCTCAGATACGCAGTATTTT; CDR3 protein: CASSQVAVRVSDTQYF
V gene: TRBV20-1; J gene: TRBJ2-3; D gene: -; clone size: -; CDR3 DNA: TGCAGTGCTAGCCCCCCAGCCGGCACAGATACGCAGTATTTT; CDR3 protein: CSASPPAGTDTQYF
V gene: TRBV5-6; J gene: TRBJ2-1; D gene: -; clone size: -; CDR3 DNA: TGTGCCAGGGGCTTGGGCCTCCTCGGGTATGAGCAGTTCTTC; CDR3 protein: CARGLGLLGYEQFF
V gene: TRBV15; J gene: TRBJ2-1; D gene: -; clone size: many; CDR3 DNA: TGTGCCACCTCGGATCAAAGATTCAATGAGCAGTTCTTC; CDR3 protein: CATSDQRFNEQFF
V gene: TRBV20-1; J gene: TRBJ2-3; D gene: -; clone size: many; CDR3 DNA: TGCAGTGCTAGTATTGGGGGCGGAGATACGCAGTATTTT; CDR3 protein: CSASIGGGDTQYF
V gene: TRBV5-1; J gene: TRBJ1-2; D gene: -; clone size: -; CDR3 DNA: TGCGCCAGCAGCTTAGGCTCATCGAGAGCTAACTATGGCTACACCTTC; CDR3 protein: CASSLGSSRANYGYTF